The 13 T cell receptor beta chains below were found in one sample sequenced in a study of T cell responses to AZD1222 COVID-19 vaccine. The method was immunoSEQ multiplex PCR; TCRdb's version includes in-frame clones alone and lacks a portion of them. The sample comprises 75,000 to 100,000 clones, around 94% of which are singletons, and approximately 11% rests with the top ten. The sequencing here drew on peripheral blood, taken on day 0 of AZD1222 vaccination. These receptors all come from an adult in good health.

V gene TRBV6-5 combines with J gene TRBJ2-1; 9 bases fit TRBD1. The length of the CDR3 is 14 residues. The J segment lost 0 bases and the V segment lost 10 bases, leaving 4 bases of the junction unmatched. CDR1 and CDR2 from the germline V gene are MNHEY and SVGAGI. CDR3 DNA: TGTGCCACACTGACAGGGGGCTCCTACAATGAGCAGTTCTTC. Its protein product is CATLTGGSYNEQFF.

The chain uses TRBV6-5 and TRBJ2-7; unclear D gene. This CDR3 is 11 amino acids long. Trimming shortened V by 6 bases and J by 8 bases, and 11 bases separated the two germline ends. Germline lookup yields CDR1 MNHEY and CDR2 SVGAGI. DNA for the CDR3: TGTGCCAGCAGCCTCGGTAACCAGCAGTACTTC. Protein product: CASSLGNQQYF.

The V and J genes are TRBV2 and TRBJ1-2; maybe TRBD1 (5 bases). The CDR3 extends over 12 amino acids. Germline CDR1 reads SNHLY; CDR2 reads FYNNEI. Trimming left V 5 bases short and J 7 bases short, with 11 bases between. Here the CDR3 reads CASSLGTGGYTF. The CDR3 DNA sequence: TGTGCCAGCAGTCTCGGGACGGGTGGCTACACCTTC.

V is TRBV12-3 or TRBV12-4 and J is TRBJ1-4; no definite D call. V lost 6 bases, J lost 14 bases, and 16 bases lay in between. CDR3 size: 12 residues. CDR3 in DNA: TGTGCCAGCAGCTTCCTTATGGGAAGGCTGTTTTTT. It specifies CASSFLMGRLFF.

The genes are TRBV4-1 and TRBJ2-7; D gene unclear. V lost 1 base and J 2 bases, leaving 9 bases between the germline ends. In germline, CDR1 is MGHRA, CDR2 YSYEKL. The CDR3 totals 14 residues. The CDR3 DNA reads as TGCGCCAGCAGCCAAGGAACAGACACCTACGAGCAGTACTTC. Residues: CASSQGTDTYEQYF.

In nucleotides, the CDR3 is TGTGCCAGCAGCGCCACTTTCGGAGAATCTGAAGCTTTCTTT. This sequence encodes CASSATFGESEAFF. The gene calls are TRBV25-1 and TRBJ1-1; D remains ambiguous. Trimming removed 6 bases at V and 6 bases at J, with 17 bases between. Germline V CDR1 and CDR2: MGHDK, SYGVNS. CDR3 length: 14 amino acids.

Written as DNA, the CDR3 is TGTGCCAGCTCACCACCGTCAGGGCGGGAGAACACTGAAGCTTTCTTT. Translation gives CASSPPSGRENTEAFF. This chain links TRBV18 with TRBJ1-1; tentative D call: TRBD1 (5 bases). The V gene's germline CDR1 is KGHSH and CDR2 LQKENI. CDR3 length: 16 residues. Trimming took 0 bases from V and 1 from J, leaving 12 bases between them.

The chain is built from TRBV28 and TRBJ1-4; the D gene is possibly TRBD1 (6 bases). Trimming cost V 5 bases and J 7 bases, with 11 bases left between them. CDR1 and CDR2 (germline): MDHEN, SYDVKM. The CDR3 has 13 amino acids. The DNA for the CDR3 is TGTGCCAGCAGTAAGGGGGGGCTTGAAAAACTGTTTTTT. This translates into CASSKGGLEKLFF.

The V gene is TRBV7-9, the J gene TRBJ1-5, with unresolved D. Trimming took 2 bases from V and 7 from J, leaving 21 bases between them. This CDR3 is 17 amino acids long. CDR1 and CDR2 (germline): SEHNR, FQNEAQ (reference sequence). The CDR3: CASSLSLAGGDGQPQHF. CDR3 sequence (DNA): TGTGCCAGCAGCTTATCCTTGGCAGGTGGCGACGGACAGCCCCAGCATTTT.

This chain joins TRBV6-2 or TRBV6-3 and TRBJ2-4, with a possible D match to TRBD1 (5 bases). V lost 4 bases to trimming and J lost 0 bases, with 13 bases between them. The CDR3 contains 16 residues. CDR1 and CDR2 from the germline V gene are MNHEY and SVGEGT. The DNA for the CDR3 is TGTGCCAGCAGTTTTAGGGGAATATTAGCCAAAAACATTCAGTACTTC. Translation: CASSFRGILAKNIQYF.

The gene calls are TRBV11-2 and TRBJ2-5; 7 bases align to TRBD1. Germline V gives CDR1 SGHAT, CDR2 FQNNGV. With V trimmed by 3 bases and J by 3 bases, 13 bases remained unmatched. This CDR3 contains 17 residues. The CDR3 sequence is CASSFPIRQGQKETQYF. CDR3 DNA sequence: TGTGCCAGCAGCTTCCCAATTCGACAGGGTCAAAAAGAGACCCAGTACTTC.

The V and J genes are TRBV15 and TRBJ1-2, with 7 bases fitting TRBD1. The germline V gene has CDR1 LNHNV and CDR2 YYDKDF (reference sequence). The V gene end was trimmed by 0 bases and the J gene end by 7 bases; junction bases not matched to a gene: 5. The CDR3 contains 14 residues. DNA for the CDR3: TGTGCCACCAGCAGAGATCCACAGGGGATTGGCTACACCTTC. Translation: CATSRDPQGIGYTF.

CDR3 region: CASSQDRGTGKKLFF. The DNA for the CDR3 is TGCGCCAGCAGCCAAGATCGAGGGACAGGGAAGAAACTGTTTTTT. This chain connects TRBV4-3 to TRBJ1-4, with TRBD1 matching 9 bases. This CDR3 region has 15 residues. Germline CDR1 and CDR2: LGHNA and YSLEER. Trimming removed 0 bases from V and 11 bases from J; junction bases left unmatched: 7.